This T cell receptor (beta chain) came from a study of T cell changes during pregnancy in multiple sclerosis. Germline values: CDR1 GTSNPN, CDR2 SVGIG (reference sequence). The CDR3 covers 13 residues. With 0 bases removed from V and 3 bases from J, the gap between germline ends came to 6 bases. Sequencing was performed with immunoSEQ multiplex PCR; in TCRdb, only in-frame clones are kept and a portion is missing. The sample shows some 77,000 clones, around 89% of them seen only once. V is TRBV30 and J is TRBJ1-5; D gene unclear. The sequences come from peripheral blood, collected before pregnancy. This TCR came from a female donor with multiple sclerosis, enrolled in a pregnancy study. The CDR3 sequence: CAWSVAYNQPQHF. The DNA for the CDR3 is TGTGCCTGGAGTGTAGCCTACAATCAGCCCCAGCATTTT. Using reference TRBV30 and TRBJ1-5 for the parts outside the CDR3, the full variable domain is SQTIHQWPATLVQPVGSPLSLECTVEGTSNPNLYWYRQAAGRGLQLLFYSVGIGQISSEVPQNLSASRPQDRQFILSSKKLLLSDSGFYLCAWSVAYNQPQHFGDGTRLSIL.